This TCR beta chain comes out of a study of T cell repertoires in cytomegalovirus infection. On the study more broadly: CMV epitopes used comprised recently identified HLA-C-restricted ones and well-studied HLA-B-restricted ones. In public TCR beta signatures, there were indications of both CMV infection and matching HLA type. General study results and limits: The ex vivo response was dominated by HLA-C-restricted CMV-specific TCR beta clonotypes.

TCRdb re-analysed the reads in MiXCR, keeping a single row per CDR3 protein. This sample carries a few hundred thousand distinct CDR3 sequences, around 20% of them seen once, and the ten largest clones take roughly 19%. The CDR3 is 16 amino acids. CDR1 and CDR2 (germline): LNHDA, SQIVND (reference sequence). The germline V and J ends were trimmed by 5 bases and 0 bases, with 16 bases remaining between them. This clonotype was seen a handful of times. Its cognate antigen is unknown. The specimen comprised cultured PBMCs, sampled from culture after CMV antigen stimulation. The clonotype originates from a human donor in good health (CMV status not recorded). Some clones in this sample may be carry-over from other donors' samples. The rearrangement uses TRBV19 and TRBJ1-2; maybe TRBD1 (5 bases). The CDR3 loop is CASSSSGGGANYGYTF. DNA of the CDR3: TGTGCCAGTAGTTCCTCCGGGGGGGGAGCTAACTATGGCTACACCTTC.